These T cell receptor beta chains were read from a single sample in a study of blood T cell repertoires in COVID-19. Clones were read by immunoSEQ multiplex PCR, and TCRdb kept only the in-frame ones, dropping some. The data show 90,000 to 110,000 clones, around 86% seen once. Material: peripheral blood. All receptors come from a middle-aged man with acute or convalescent COVID-19. Each CDR3 is given with its conserved first and last residue. D genes are given only for firm matches. A clone size is listed for some rows: how often the clone was seen (once, few, many), or a class if it is expanded.

TRBD2,TRBJ2-5,TRBV30,NA,TGTGCCTGGGGGCGCGGGGGAGGTGGGGAGACCCAGTACTTC,CAWGRGGGGETQYF
TRBD2,TRBJ2-3,TRBV19,NA,TGTGCCAGTAGTCCCGAGACTAGCGGGAGAGCAGATACGCAGTATTTT,CASSPETSGRADTQYF
NA,TRBJ1-2,TRBV6-5,NA,TGTGCCAGCAGTTGGATTCCACAGGGTGGCTACACCTTC,CASSWIPQGGYTF
TRBD1,TRBJ2-3,TRBV29-1,NA,TGCAGCGTCCGGGACAGGGGATCGACAGATACGCAGTATTTT,CSVRDRGSTDTQYF
TRBD2,TRBJ2-2,TRBV4-2,NA,TGTGCCAGCAGCCAACTCTTTCAACTAGCGGGCGGGGAGCTGTTTTTT,CASSQLFQLAGGELFF
NA,TRBJ2-1,TRBV9,NA,TGTGCCAGCAGCGTAGGCCGACCAGGGACTCTTAGCTCCTACAATGAGCAGTTCTTC,CASSVGRPGTLSSYNEQFF
TRBD2,TRBJ2-5,TRBV2,NA,TGTGCCAGCAGAGCCGGGACTAGCGGGAGGAGCCCCCAAGAGACCCAGTACTTC,CASRAGTSGRSPQETQYF
TRBD2,TRBJ2-3,TRBV5-1,NA,TGCGCCAGCAGCTTGATGATAGCGGGAGCAGATACGCAGTATTTT,CASSLMIAGADTQYF
NA,TRBJ2-7,TRBV5-1,few,TGCGCCAGCAGCTTAGGGGCGCAATCGTGGGAGCAGTACTTC,CASSLGAQSWEQYF
TRBD1,TRBJ1-2,TRBV20-1,few,TGCAGTGCTAGTGAAACTCGGACAGGCTATGGCTACACCTTC,CSASETRTGYGYTF
TRBD2,TRBJ2-7,TRBV5-1,once,TGCGCCAGCAGCCCAGAAAAGGTGAGCGGGAGCTCTCCCTACGAGCAGTACTTC,CASSPEKVSGSSPYEQYF
NA,TRBJ2-3,TRBV12-3/TRBV12-4,NA,TGTGCCAGCAGTCCTATCCGCTTCGATACGCAGTATTTT,CASSPIRFDTQYF
NA,TRBJ2-5,TRBV9,NA,TGTGCCAGCAGCCCCACAAGTAGGGGTGGTTGGAGGACCCAGTACTTC,CASSPTSRGGWRTQYF
TRBD2,TRBJ2-3,TRBV11-2,NA,TGTGCCAGCAGCCCGGGAGGAGGCACAGATACGCAGTATTTT,CASSPGGGTDTQYF
TRBD1,TRBJ2-1,TRBV10-3,NA,TGTGCCATCGGACAGGGGGCGCTCGCTTTCAATGAGCAGTTCTTC,CAIGQGALAFNEQFF
TRBD2,TRBJ2-3,TRBV7-2,NA,TGTGCCAGCAGCTTGGGACTAGCGGGGGGAATAGATACGCAGTATTTT,CASSLGLAGGIDTQYF
NA,TRBJ2-7,TRBV9,NA,TGTGCCAGCAGCGAACTAGCCGACTACGAGCAGTACTTC,CASSELADYEQYF
NA,TRBJ2-5,TRBV21-1,NA,TGTGCCAGCAGCAGCCCTAGCGGGGGGTGGGAGACCCAGTACTTC,CASSSPSGGWETQYF
NA,TRBJ2-1,TRBV29-1,NA,TGCAGCGTTGCTGGAGTCGTTTACAATGAGCAGTTCTTC,CSVAGVVYNEQFF
NA,TRBJ2-7,TRBV12-3/TRBV12-4,NA,TGTGCCAGCAGTTTTGAGAGCTACGAGCAGTACTTC,CASSFESYEQYF
TRBD1,TRBJ2-1,TRBV5-1,NA,TGCGCCAGCAGCTTGGCTGTCGGGACAGGCTACAATGAGCAGTTCTTC,CASSLAVGTGYNEQFF
NA,TRBJ2-7,TRBV14,NA,TGTGCCAGCAGCCAATTCGGCTACGAGCAGTACTTC,CASSQFGYEQYF
NA,TRBJ2-3,TRBV28,once,TGTGCCAGCAGTTTGTCTACAGGGTTGACAGATACGCAGTATTTT,CASSLSTGLTDTQYF
TRBD2,TRBJ2-3,TRBV6-5,NA,TGTGCCAGCAGTTCCGGACTAGCTGTAGATACGCAGTATTTT,CASSSGLAVDTQYF
NA,TRBJ2-1,TRBV14,NA,TGTGCCAGCAGCCCCAGGGGTATGCCATACAATGAGCAGTTCTTC,CASSPRGMPYNEQFF
NA,TRBJ1-1,TRBV11-3,NA,TGTGCCAGCAGCCTTAGGACAGTCACTGAAGCTTTCTTT,CASSLRTVTEAFF
NA,TRBJ2-7,TRBV20-1,NA,TGCAGTGCCCAAAGCGGTCACGAGCAGTACTTC,CSAQSGHEQYF
TRBD1,TRBJ1-5,TRBV2,NA,TGTGCCAGCAATGGACAGGGCAATCAGCCCCAGCATTTT,CASNGQGNQPQHF
TRBD1,TRBJ2-1,TRBV6-5,NA,TGTGCCAGCAGGGGTCCGGGACAGGAGGCGTTTAGGCAGTTCTTC,CASRGPGQEAFRQFF
TRBD1,TRBJ1-2,TRBV25-1,NA,TGTGCCAGCAGTGGACAGGGAAGCTATGGCTACACCTTC,CASSGQGSYGYTF
NA,TRBJ1-4,TRBV6-5,NA,TGTGCCAGCAGCCCCGTCATGTATCAGGAAAAACTGTTTTTT,CASSPVMYQEKLFF
NA,TRBJ1-2,TRBV27,NA,TGTGCCAGCAGCACGGACATTAACTATGGCTACACCTTC,CASSTDINYGYTF
NA,TRBJ1-4,TRBV28,NA,TGTGCCAGCAGTAGCAATGACGGGGGTCTGGTTGAAAAACTGTTTTTT,CASSSNDGGLVEKLFF
NA,TRBJ2-7,TRBV7-9,once,TGTGCCAGCAGCTTAGTTGGGCTCAGCTCCTACGAGCAGTACTTC,CASSLVGLSSYEQYF
NA,TRBJ1-1,TRBV2,NA,TGTGCCAGCAGTGAGCGCGGGGGAGGTACTGAAGCTTTCTTT,CASSERGGGTEAFF
NA,TRBJ1-5,TRBV21-1,NA,TGTGCCAGCAGCAAAAACCAGGCCCAGCCCCAGCATTTT,CASSKNQAQPQHF
TRBD1,TRBJ1-5,TRBV6-5,NA,TGTGCCAGCAGAACAGCAGGGGGCAGCAATCAGCCCCAGCATTTT,CASRTAGGSNQPQHF
NA,TRBJ1-5,TRBV6-5,NA,TGTGCCAGCAGTTACTCGACACCCTCTGGCAATCAGCCCCAGCATTTT,CASSYSTPSGNQPQHF
TRBD1,TRBJ2-2,TRBV24-1,NA,TGTGCCACCAGTAGTACCTTCGGACAGGGGAATACCGGGGAGCTGTTTTTT,CATSSTFGQGNTGELFF
NA,TRBJ2-7,TRBV7-8,NA,TGTGCCAGCAGCTTAAGCTCCCTCGAGCAGTACTTC,CASSLSSLEQYF
NA,TRBJ1-2,TRBV19,NA,TGTGCCAGTAGTTATGACGGCGCGTTCGGGGATAACTATGGCTACACCTTC,CASSYDGAFGDNYGYTF
TRBD1,TRBJ2-5,TRBV5-1,NA,TGCGCCAGCAGCCCCTGGGACAGGGTCCAAGAGACCCAGTACTTC,CASSPWDRVQETQYF
NA,TRBJ1-6,TRBV6-4,NA,TGTGCCAGCAGTGAATCTCAGAATAATTCACCCCTCCACTTT,CASSESQNNSPLHF
NA,TRBJ2-5,TRBV12-3/TRBV12-4,NA,TGTGCCACCGCTGCCAGGGGCGAGACCCAGTACTTC,CATAARGETQYF
TRBD2,TRBJ2-1,TRBV7-3,NA,TGTGCCAGCAGCCTTAGCGGGACAAACAATGAGCAGTTCTTC,CASSLSGTNNEQFF
NA,TRBJ2-5,TRBV3-1/TRBV3-2,NA,TGTGCCAGCAGCCAAGTCGACAGGTACCAAGAGACCCAGTACTTC,CASSQVDRYQETQYF
NA,TRBJ2-1,TRBV10-2,NA,TGCGCCAGCTTTTATGGGGGCCTCTACAATGAGCAGTTCTTC,CASFYGGLYNEQFF
TRBD1,TRBJ1-5,TRBV27,NA,TGTGCCAGCAGTTGGGACAGAAATCAGCCCCAGCATTTT,CASSWDRNQPQHF
TRBD1,TRBJ2-3,TRBV7-9,NA,TGTGCCAGCAGCCTCCGGACAGGGGCTGGCACAGATACGCAGTATTTT,CASSLRTGAGTDTQYF
NA,TRBJ2-2,TRBV7-3,NA,TGTGCCAGCAGCCTATGGACATATCCCGGGGAGCTGTTTTTT,CASSLWTYPGELFF
TRBD2,TRBJ2-7,TRBV24-1,once,TGTGCCACCAGTCCGAGCGGGGGCCCCTACGAGCAGTACTTC,CATSPSGGPYEQYF
TRBD1,TRBJ2-7,TRBV5-1,NA,TGCGCCAGCAGCCCACAGGGGTACGAGCAGTACTTC,CASSPQGYEQYF
NA,TRBJ2-7,TRBV4-2,NA,TGTGCCAGCAGCCAAGTTTCTGCGGGAAGCTCCTACGAGCAGTACTTC,CASSQVSAGSSYEQYF
TRBD2,TRBJ2-7,TRBV2,NA,TGTGCCAGACGTGGGCGGGAGCCCTCAAGGGAGCAGTACTTC,CARRGREPSREQYF
TRBD2,TRBJ2-3,TRBV9,few,TGTGCCAGCTCCGCGGGGGGGAACACAGATACGCAGTATTTT,CASSAGGNTDTQYF
NA,TRBJ2-1,TRBV5-5,NA,TGTGCCAGCAGCTTCCCTAGTAGCGACAATGAGCAGTTCTTC,CASSFPSSDNEQFF
TRBD2,TRBJ2-5,TRBV2,few,TGTGCCAGCAGTGAGGGACTAGCGGGAATAGAGACCCAGTACTTC,CASSEGLAGIETQYF
TRBD2,TRBJ2-4,TRBV7-9,NA,TGTGCCAGCAGCCAGCGGGAGGATTCCAACATTCAGTACTTC,CASSQREDSNIQYF
NA,TRBJ1-1,TRBV5-1,NA,TGCGCCAGCAGCTTGACAGCTCACATGAACACTGAAGCTTTCTTT,CASSLTAHMNTEAFF